The sequence of this TCR beta chain was determined in a study of blood T cell repertoires in COVID-19. As for the study in general: Sites in the United States, Italy and Spain provided acute and convalescent COVID-19 samples.

The method was immunoSEQ multiplex PCR; TCRdb's version includes in-frame clones alone and lacks a portion of them. The sample consists of some 350,000 clones, about 87% of them appearing once. Enrollment of patients from Seattle took place during active infection, with longitudinal follow-up. The V end was cut by 5 bases, the J end by 0 bases, with 12 bases between. The germline V gene encodes CDR1 SGHAT and CDR2 FQNNGV. The CDR3 length is 15 residues. This chain joins TRBV11-2 and TRBJ2-3; D may be TRBD1 (6 bases). The sequenced sample consisted of peripheral blood. The origin of this receptor is a woman aged 45-59 years with COVID-19, enrolled during active disease. As DNA, the CDR3 is TGTGCCAGCAGCCCCCAGACAGGAAGCACAGATACGCAGTATTTT. As protein: CASSPQTGSTDTQYF. Combining the CDR3 with reference TRBV11-2 and TRBJ2-3 gives the whole variable domain EAGVAQSPRYKIIEKRQSVAFWCNPISGHATLYWYQQILGQGPKLLIQFQNNGVVDDSQLPKDRFSAERLKGVDSTLKIQPAKLEDSAVYLCASSPQTGSTDTQYFGPGTRLTVL.